The rows below give T cell receptor beta chains drawn from one sample of a study of OX40 agonist ivuxolimab in advanced cancers. Method: immunoSEQ multiplex PCR; TCRdb's copy keeps in-frame clones and lacks some. The table lists 80,000 or so clones, 75% to 90% of them singletons, with less than 2.5% in the top ten. The sample was CD4+ or CD8+ T cells sorted from blood, taken in a trial of the OX40 agonist ivuxolimab. Every receptor here comes from an adult with an advanced solid tumor such as melanoma, head and neck, liver or kidney cancer. Both conserved end residues are part of each CDR3. The D gene is left open where the match is weak.

length | D | J | V | DNA | CDR3
15 | TRBD1 | TRBJ1-2 | TRBV19 | TGTGCCAGTAGTCCCCGGGACAGCGGACAGAATGGCTACACCTTC | CASSPRDSGQNGYTF
14 | TRBD1 | TRBJ2-3 | TRBV19 | TGTGCCAGTAGTAAAAGACAGGGCGCAGATACGCAGTATTTT | CASSKRQGADTQYF
16 | TRBD2 | TRBJ2-2 | TRBV7-9 | TGTGCCAGCAGCTTAACAACTAGCGGGAACACCGGGGAGCTGTTTTTT | CASSLTTSGNTGELFF
14 | - | TRBJ1-5 | TRBV4-1 | TGCGCCAGCAGCCAAGGGTCACGGCATCAGCCCCAGCATTTT | CASSQGSRHQPQHF
16 | TRBD2 | TRBJ2-1 | TRBV25-1 | TGTGCCAGCAGTGATGTGGGACTAGCGGGGGGGAATGAGCAGTTCTTC | CASSDVGLAGGNEQFF
15 | - | TRBJ1-1 | TRBV11-3 | TGTGCCAGCAGCTTTTCAGGGGCGCTGAACACTGAAGCTTTCTTT | CASSFSGALNTEAFF
14 | - | TRBJ1-4 | TRBV6-1 | TGTGCCAGCAGCGCCGACAGGCGGATTGAAAAACTGTTTTTT | CASSADRRIEKLFF
14 | - | TRBJ1-4 | TRBV5-1 | TGCGCCAGCAGAGAGGTCCGAAGTAATGAAAAACTGTTTTTT | CASREVRSNEKLFF
13 | - | TRBJ1-2 | TRBV2 | TGTGCCAGCAGTGATGGGGTTAACTATGGCTACACCTTC | CASSDGVNYGYTF
13 | - | TRBJ1-3 | TRBV6-5 | TGTGCCAGCAGTTCGGGACCGGGAAACACCATATATTTT | CASSSGPGNTIYF
10 | - | TRBJ2-1 | TRBV12-5 | TGTGCTAGTGGCGGGAATGAGCAGTTCTTC | CASGGNEQFF
16 | TRBD2 | TRBJ2-4 | TRBV4-1 | TGCGCCAGCAGCCAAGATCAGGGACTAGGAGTCCACATTCAGTACTTC | CASSQDQGLGVHIQYF
14 | - | TRBJ2-3 | TRBV6-5 | TGTGCCAGCATAAACAGGGGGGGAGGAGATACGCAGTATTTT | CASINRGGGDTQYF
15 | TRBD2 | TRBJ2-2 | TRBV29-1 | TGCAGCGCTGAAATCCTAGCGGGAGAGGCCGGGGAGCTGTTTTTT | CSAEILAGEAGELFF
12 | - | TRBJ1-2 | TRBV14 | TGTGCCAGCAGCTTCAGGGTCGGCGGCTACACCTTC | CASSFRVGGYTF
12 | TRBD1 | TRBJ1-1 | TRBV18 | TGTGCCAGCTCACCCGGGACAGTCACAGCTTTCTTT | CASSPGTVTAFF